Listed below are T cell receptor beta chains from one sample, sequenced in a study of cytomegalovirus exposure and HLA in healthy donors. Clones were sequenced by immunoSEQ multiplex PCR, and TCRdb holds only the in-frame ones, with some missing. The sample consists of about 79,000 clones, approximately 93% of them appearing once. The specimen sequenced was PBMCs. The receptor source for this set is a woman aged 25 to 45 in good health and CMV-seronegative. CDR3s include the opening cysteine and the closing phenylalanine or tryptophan. A D gene is named only where the DNA matches it firmly. Expanded clones are given a class, and other clones once, few, many or no size at all.

TRBJ2-3 TRBD1 once TRBV5-1 CASSLTGTGTDTQYF TGCGCCAGCAGCCTGACCGGGACAGGAACAGATACGCAGTATTTT
TRBJ2-5 TRBD2 . TRBV5-1 CASSSRLAGLQETQYF TGCGCCAGCAGCTCCCGACTAGCGGGGCTTCAGGAGACCCAGTACTTC
TRBJ2-7 . . TRBV6-5 CASSYSGGGGRNEQYF TGTGCCAGCAGTTACTCGGGGGGAGGGGGGAGGAACGAGCAGTACTTC
TRBJ1-2 . once TRBV9 CASSARGGYTF TGTGCCAGCAGCGCCAGGGGAGGCTACACCTTC
TRBJ2-7 TRBD2 . TRBV18 CASSPLILAGDDEQYF TGTGCCAGCTCACCACTTATACTAGCGGGAGACGACGAGCAGTACTTC
TRBJ1-3 . . TRBV7-9 CASLEQGKNTIYF TGTGCCAGCCTCGAGCAGGGAAAAAACACCATATATTTT
TRBJ2-1 . once TRBV5-1 CASSPTGITYNEQFF TGCGCCAGCAGCCCTACAGGGATCACATACAATGAGCAGTTCTTC
TRBJ1-5 . . TRBV19 CASSIWATSNQPQHF TGTGCCAGTAGTATATGGGCGACAAGCAATCAGCCCCAGCATTTT
TRBJ1-2 . . TRBV7-9 CASSAQDYGYTF TGTGCCAGCAGCGCCCAGGACTATGGCTACACCTTC
TRBJ1-2 TRBD1 . TRBV5-1 CASSFWTGTNYGYTF TGCGCCAGCAGCTTTTGGACAGGAACTAACTATGGCTACACCTTC
TRBJ2-5 TRBD2 . TRBV7-2 CASSLAGRVETQYF TGTGCCAGCAGCTTAGCGGGGAGGGTAGAGACCCAGTACTTC
TRBJ2-7 TRBD1 . TRBV5-4 CASSRKQGAYEQYF TGTGCCAGCAGCCGTAAACAGGGGGCCTACGAGCAGTACTTC
TRBJ2-1 TRBD2 . TRBV5-1 CASSLQRENEQFF TGCGCCAGCAGCTTGCAGCGGGAGAATGAGCAGTTCTTC
TRBJ1-2 . . TRBV25-1 CASSEYSGRIYGYTF TGTGCCAGCAGTGAATATAGTGGCAGGATCTATGGCTACACCTTC
TRBJ1-1 . . TRBV30 CAWSVQGFNEAFF TGTGCCTGGAGTGTACAGGGATTTAATGAAGCTTTCTTT
TRBJ2-3 . . TRBV4-2 CASSRAPPDTQYF TGTGCCAGCAGCCGGGCTCCTCCAGATACGCAGTATTTT
TRBJ1-2 TRBD1 . TRBV29-1 CSVGRDRHYTF TGCAGCGTAGGCAGGGACAGACACTACACCTTC
TRBJ1-2 . . TRBV6-5 CASRNRGGAGGYTF TGTGCCAGCAGAAACCGTGGGGGGGCAGGTGGCTACACCTTC
TRBJ2-5 . . TRBV5-4 CASSLVGGKETQYF TGTGCCAGCAGCTTGGTAGGAGGGAAAGAGACCCAGTACTTC
TRBJ1-1 . . TRBV27 CASSPRSLGDTEAFF TGTGCCAGCAGTCCTCGGTCCCTTGGAGACACTGAAGCTTTCTTT
TRBJ2-1 TRBD2 . TRBV18 CASSSGLAGGYYEQFF TGTGCCAGCTCATCCGGACTAGCGGGAGGGTATTATGAGCAGTTCTTC
TRBJ1-1 . few TRBV7-3 CASSPQGLLTEAFF TGTGCCAGCAGCCCCCAGGGGTTACTCACTGAAGCTTTCTTT
TRBJ1-5 . . TRBV6-4 CASSPEGNQPQHF TGTGCCAGCAGCCCGGAGGGGAATCAGCCCCAGCATTTT
TRBJ1-6 . . TRBV9 CASSVRGNNSPLHF TGTGCCAGCAGCGTCCGAGGGAATAATTCACCCCTCCACTTT
TRBJ1-1 TRBD1 . TRBV7-2 CASSTDRKRNTEAFF TGTGCCAGCAGCACGGACAGGAAACGGAACACTGAAGCTTTCTTT
TRBJ2-7 . . TRBV11-2 CASSLDPPWQYF TGTGCCAGCAGCTTAGATCCCCCTTGGCAGTACTTC
TRBJ1-2 TRBD1 . TRBV11-2 CASSGTGVDGYTF TGTGCCAGCAGCGGTACAGGGGTTGATGGCTACACCTTC
TRBJ1-3 . . TRBV5-6 CASSLGQGNTIYF TGTGCCAGCAGCTTGGGGCAGGGGAACACCATATATTTT
TRBJ2-1 TRBD2 . TRBV4-1 CASSQMRVQGTSGYNEQFF TGCGCCAGCAGCCAAATGAGGGTTCAAGGGACTAGCGGCTACAATGAGCAGTTCTTC
TRBJ1-2 . . TRBV28 CASRWLRGNYGYTF TGTGCCAGCAGATGGTTAAGGGGGAACTATGGCTACACCTTC
TRBJ2-1 . . TRBV6-6 CASSNLGGNEQFF TGTGCCAGCAGTAATCTAGGCGGGAATGAGCAGTTCTTC
TRBJ1-6 . . TRBV18 CASSQDSFLGGSPLHF TGTGCCAGCTCACAAGACAGTTTCCTAGGGGGTTCACCCCTCCACTTT
TRBJ2-2 TRBD2 . TRBV6-5 CASSYRAGGGTGELFF TGTGCCAGCAGTTACCGCGCGGGAGGGGGTACCGGGGAGCTGTTTTTT
TRBJ2-5 TRBD1 . TRBV19 CASSPGTGDRETQYF TGTGCCAGTAGTCCAGGGACAGGGGATAGAGAGACCCAGTACTTC
TRBJ2-5 TRBD1 . TRBV18 CASSPRGLQETQYF TGTGCCAGCTCACCTAGGGGGCTCCAAGAGACCCAGTACTTC
TRBJ1-3 . . TRBV9 CASSVRGSGNTIYF TGTGCCAGCAGCGTAAGGGGCTCTGGAAACACCATATATTTT
TRBJ1-2 TRBD1 . TRBV10-3 CAISEAGTGEVYGYTF TGTGCCATCAGTGAGGCCGGGACAGGGGAGGTTTATGGCTACACCTTC
TRBJ2-5 TRBD2 . TRBV27 CASSFLAGWETQYF TGTGCCAGCAGTTTTCTAGCGGGATGGGAGACCCAGTACTTC
TRBJ2-2 . once TRBV7-3 CASSDRGHNTGELFF TGTGCCAGCAGCGATCGGGGACACAACACCGGGGAGCTGTTTTTT
TRBJ2-7 TRBD2 . TRBV19 CASSPGLAVSYEQYF TGTGCCAGTAGTCCGGGACTAGCGGTATCCTACGAGCAGTACTTC
TRBJ2-7 . . TRBV5-4 CASSQKQGPREQYF TGTGCCAGCAGTCAGAAACAGGGACCTCGGGAGCAGTACTTC
TRBJ1-2 . . TRBV6-5 CASSAGAGTYGYTF TGTGCCAGCAGCGCGGGGGCAGGCACCTATGGCTACACCTTC
TRBJ2-6 TRBD1 . TRBV9 CASSPRVDRGSGANVLTF TGTGCCAGCAGCCCCAGAGTGGACAGGGGCTCTGGGGCCAACGTCCTGACTTTC
TRBJ2-6 . . TRBV6-4 CASSPGFGSGANVLTF TGTGCCAGCTCCCCGGGTTTTGGCTCTGGGGCCAACGTCCTGACTTTC
TRBJ1-1 . . TRBV5-1 CASSSTGLGTEAFF TGCGCCAGCAGCTCCACAGGGTTGGGCACTGAAGCTTTCTTT